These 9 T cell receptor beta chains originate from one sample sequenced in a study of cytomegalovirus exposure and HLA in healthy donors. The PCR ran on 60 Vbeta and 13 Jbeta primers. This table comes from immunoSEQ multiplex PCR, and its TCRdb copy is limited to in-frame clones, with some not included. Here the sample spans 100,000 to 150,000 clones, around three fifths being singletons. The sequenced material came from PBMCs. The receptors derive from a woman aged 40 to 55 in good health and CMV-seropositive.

The CDR3 DNA sequence: TGTGCCAGCAGCTTAGAAGCGGGGGAGCAGTACTTC. This gives the protein CASSLEAGEQYF. V gene TRBV7-8 combines with J gene TRBJ2-7; 7 nucleotides agree with TRBD2. Germline-derived CDR1 and CDR2 are SGHVS and FQNEAQ. The trim removed 1 base at V and 7 bases at J, leaving 1 base unmatched. The CDR3 extends over 12 amino acids. The full variable domain, in which reference TRBV7-8 and TRBJ2-7 provide the parts outside the CDR3, is GAGVSQSPRYKVAKRGQDVALRCDPISGHVSLFWYQQALGQGPEFLTYFQNEAQLDKSGLPSDRFFAERPEGSVSTLKIQRTQQEDSAVYLCASSLEAGEQYFGPGTRLTVT.

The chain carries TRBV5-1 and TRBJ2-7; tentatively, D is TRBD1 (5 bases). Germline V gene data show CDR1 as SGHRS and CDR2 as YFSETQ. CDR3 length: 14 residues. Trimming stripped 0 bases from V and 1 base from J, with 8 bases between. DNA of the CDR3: TGCGCCAGCAGCTTGGGGGGCGCGTCCTACGAGCAGTACTTC. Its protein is CASSLGGASYEQYF.

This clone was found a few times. This CDR3 reads CASNQDFGETQYF. As DNA, the CDR3 is TGCGCCAGCAATCAGGATTTTGGGGAGACCCAGTACTTC. The chain employs TRBV5-1 and TRBJ2-5; D not resolved. CDR3 length: 13 amino acids. CDR1 is SGHRS, CDR2 YFSETQ, per germline. The V gene lost 6 bases and the J gene lost 5 bases, with 14 bases spanning the gap.

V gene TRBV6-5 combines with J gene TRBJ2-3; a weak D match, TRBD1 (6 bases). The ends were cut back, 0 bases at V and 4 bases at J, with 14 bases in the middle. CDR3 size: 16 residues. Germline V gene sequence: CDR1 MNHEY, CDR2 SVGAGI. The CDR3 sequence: CASSYSRGGGADTQYF. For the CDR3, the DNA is TGTGCCAGCAGTTACTCGAGAGGGGGTGGGGCAGATACGCAGTATTTT.

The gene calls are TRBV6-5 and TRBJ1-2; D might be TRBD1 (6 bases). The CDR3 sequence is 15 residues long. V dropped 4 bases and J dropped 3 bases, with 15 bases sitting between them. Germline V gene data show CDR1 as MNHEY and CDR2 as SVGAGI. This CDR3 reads CASSSLRQDHYGYTF. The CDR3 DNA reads TGTGCCAGCAGTTCCCTCCGACAGGACCACTATGGCTACACCTTC.

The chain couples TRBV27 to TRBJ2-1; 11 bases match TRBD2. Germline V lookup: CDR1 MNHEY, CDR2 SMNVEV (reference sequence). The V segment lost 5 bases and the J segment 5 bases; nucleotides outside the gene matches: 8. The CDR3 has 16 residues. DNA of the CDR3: TGTGCCAGCAGTCCCCTCGAACTAGCGGGAGACAATGAGCAGTTCTTC. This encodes CASSPLELAGDNEQFF.

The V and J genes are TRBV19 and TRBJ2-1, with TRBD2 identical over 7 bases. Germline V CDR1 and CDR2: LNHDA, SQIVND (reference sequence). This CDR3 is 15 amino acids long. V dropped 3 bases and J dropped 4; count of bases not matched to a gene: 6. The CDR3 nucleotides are TGTGCCAGTAGTATGTTCCGCGGGGGTTACAATGAGCAGTTCTTC. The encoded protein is CASSMFRGGYNEQFF. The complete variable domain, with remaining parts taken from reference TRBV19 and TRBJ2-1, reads DGGITQSPKYLFRKEGQNVTLSCEQNLNHDAMYWYRQDPGQGLRLIYYSQIVNDFQKGDIAEGYSVSREKKESFPLTVTSAQKNPTAFYLCASSMFRGGYNEQFFGPGTRLTVL.

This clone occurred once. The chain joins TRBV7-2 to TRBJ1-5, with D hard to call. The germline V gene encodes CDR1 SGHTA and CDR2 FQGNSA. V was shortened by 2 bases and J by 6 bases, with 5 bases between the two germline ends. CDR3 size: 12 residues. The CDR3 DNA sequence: TGTGCCAGCAGCTTACGGGGTCAGCCCCAGCATTTT. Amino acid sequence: CASSLRGQPQHF.

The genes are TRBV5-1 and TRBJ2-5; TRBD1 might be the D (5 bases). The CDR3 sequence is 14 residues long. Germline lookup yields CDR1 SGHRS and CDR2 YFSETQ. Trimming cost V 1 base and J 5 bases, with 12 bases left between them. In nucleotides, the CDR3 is TGCGCCAGCAGCTTGCTGGGGCAGGCGGAGACCCAGTACTTC. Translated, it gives CASSLLGQAETQYF.